This T cell receptor beta chain was found in a study of blood T cells in healthy people across ages. This clonotype was seen many times. The antigen remains unidentified. Germline assignment: CDR1 KGHDR and CDR2 SFDVKD. V shed 4 bases and J 7 bases; nucleotides not matched to a gene: 11. CDR3 size: 16 residues. Through a sample-barcoded 5' primer and a J-beta primer mix, a second PCR was run for about 6 to 11 cycles. A template-switch adaptor containing 12 random nucleotides labeled each cDNA molecule. TCRdb analysed the 5' RACE reads with MiXCR anew, one entry per CDR3 protein. This repertoire shows roughly 680,000 distinct CDR3 sequences, approximately 52% found once; its top ten account for about 13%. Study observations and caveats: The fall in TCR beta diversity per million T cells was roughly linear with age. Changes seen in expanded clonotypes were possibly confounded by donor CMV status left unknown.

The TCR comes from a woman aged 80 or over in good health. The sample was blood. V usage is TRBV24-1 and J usage is TRBJ2-3, with 9 positions matching TRBD1. CDR3 nucleotides: TGTGCCACCAGTGAGCCGACAGGGGGAAAGGCTTATACGCAGTATTTT. Amino acids: CATSEPTGGKAYTQYF.